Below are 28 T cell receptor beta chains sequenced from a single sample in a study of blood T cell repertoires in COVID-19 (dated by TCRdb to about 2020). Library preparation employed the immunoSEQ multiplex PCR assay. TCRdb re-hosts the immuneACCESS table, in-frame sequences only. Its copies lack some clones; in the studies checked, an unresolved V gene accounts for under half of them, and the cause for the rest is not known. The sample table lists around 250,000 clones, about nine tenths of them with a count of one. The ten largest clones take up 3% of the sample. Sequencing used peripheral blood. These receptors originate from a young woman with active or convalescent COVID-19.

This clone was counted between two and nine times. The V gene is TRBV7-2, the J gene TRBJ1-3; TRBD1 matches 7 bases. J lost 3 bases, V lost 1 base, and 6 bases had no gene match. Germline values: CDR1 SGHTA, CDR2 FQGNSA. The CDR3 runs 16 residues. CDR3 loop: CASSLGRTGSGNTIYF. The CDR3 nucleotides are TGTGCCAGCAGCTTAGGTCGGACAGGCAGTGGAAACACCATATATTTT.

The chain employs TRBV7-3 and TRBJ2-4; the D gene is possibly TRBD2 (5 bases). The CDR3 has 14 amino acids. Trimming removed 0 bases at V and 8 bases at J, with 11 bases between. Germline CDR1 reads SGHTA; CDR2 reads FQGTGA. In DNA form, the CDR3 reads TGTGCCAGCAGCTTAACGGGGTCCGGGGACATTCAGTACTTC. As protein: CASSLTGSGDIQYF.

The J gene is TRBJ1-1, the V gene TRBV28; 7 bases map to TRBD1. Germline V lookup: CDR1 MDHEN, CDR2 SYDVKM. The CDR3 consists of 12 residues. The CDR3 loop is CATTGMNTEAFF. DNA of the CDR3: TGTGCGACGACAGGGATGAACACTGAAGCTTTCTTT.

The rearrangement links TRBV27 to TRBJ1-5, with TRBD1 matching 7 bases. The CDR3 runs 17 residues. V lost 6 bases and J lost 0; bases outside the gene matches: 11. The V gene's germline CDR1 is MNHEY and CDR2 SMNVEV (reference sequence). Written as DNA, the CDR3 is TGTGCCAGCAGCCTAGGGGGCGGGAGGGATAGCAATCAGCCCCAGCATTTT. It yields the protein CASSLGGGRDSNQPQHF.

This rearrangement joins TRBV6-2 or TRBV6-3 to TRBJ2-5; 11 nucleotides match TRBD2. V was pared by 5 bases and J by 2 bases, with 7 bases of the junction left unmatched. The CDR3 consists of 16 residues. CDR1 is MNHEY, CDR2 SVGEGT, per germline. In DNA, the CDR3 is TGTGCCAGCAGTAGCCTCGTAGCGGGGGGGCAAGAGACCCAGTACTTC. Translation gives CASSSLVAGGQETQYF.

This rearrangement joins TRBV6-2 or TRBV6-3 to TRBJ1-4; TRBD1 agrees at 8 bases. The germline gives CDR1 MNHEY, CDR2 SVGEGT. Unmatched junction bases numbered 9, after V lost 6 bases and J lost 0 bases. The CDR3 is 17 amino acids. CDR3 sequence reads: CASSLDRGHATNEKLFF. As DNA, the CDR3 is TGTGCCAGCAGCCTCGACAGGGGCCACGCAACTAATGAAAAACTGTTTTTT.

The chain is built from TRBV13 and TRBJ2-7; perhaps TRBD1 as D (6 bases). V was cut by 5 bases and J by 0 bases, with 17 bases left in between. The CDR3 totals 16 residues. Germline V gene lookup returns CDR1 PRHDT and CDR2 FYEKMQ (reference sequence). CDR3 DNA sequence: TGTGCCAGCAGCACCCTACAGGGATCTGCCTCCTACGAGCAGTACTTC. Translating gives CASSTLQGSASYEQYF.

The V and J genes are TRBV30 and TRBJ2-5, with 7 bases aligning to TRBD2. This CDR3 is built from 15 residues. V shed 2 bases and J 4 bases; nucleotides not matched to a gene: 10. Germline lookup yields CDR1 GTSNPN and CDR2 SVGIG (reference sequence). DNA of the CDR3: TGTGCCTGGAGTACAAGCGGGGTACTGGGAGAGACCCAGTACTTC. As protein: CAWSTSGVLGETQYF.

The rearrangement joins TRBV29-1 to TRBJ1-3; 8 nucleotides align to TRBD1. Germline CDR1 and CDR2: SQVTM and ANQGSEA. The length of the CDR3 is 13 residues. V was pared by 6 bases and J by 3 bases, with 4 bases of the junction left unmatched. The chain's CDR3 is CSVSDRGGNTIYF. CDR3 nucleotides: TGCAGCGTGTCTGACAGGGGTGGAAACACCATATATTTT.

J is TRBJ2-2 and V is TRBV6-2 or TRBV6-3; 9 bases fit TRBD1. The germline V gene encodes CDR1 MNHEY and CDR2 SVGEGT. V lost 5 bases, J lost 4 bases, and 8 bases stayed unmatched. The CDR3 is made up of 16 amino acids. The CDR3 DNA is TGTGCCAGCAGTCCGAGGCCGGGACAGGGCACCGGGGAGCTGTTTTTT. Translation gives CASSPRPGQGTGELFF.

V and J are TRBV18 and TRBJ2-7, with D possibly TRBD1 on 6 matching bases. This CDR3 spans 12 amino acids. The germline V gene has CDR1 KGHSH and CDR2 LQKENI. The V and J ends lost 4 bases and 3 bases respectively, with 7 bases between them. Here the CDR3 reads CASSQDSYEQYF. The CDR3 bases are TGTGCCAGCTCACAGGACAGCTACGAGCAGTACTTC.

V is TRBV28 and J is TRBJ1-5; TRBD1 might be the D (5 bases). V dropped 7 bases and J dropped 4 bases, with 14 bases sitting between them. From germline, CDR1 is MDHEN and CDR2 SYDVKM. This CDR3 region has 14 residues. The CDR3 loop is CASTPGGGNQPQHF. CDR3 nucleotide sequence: TGTGCCAGCACCCCTGGCGGGGGAAATCAGCCCCAGCATTTT.

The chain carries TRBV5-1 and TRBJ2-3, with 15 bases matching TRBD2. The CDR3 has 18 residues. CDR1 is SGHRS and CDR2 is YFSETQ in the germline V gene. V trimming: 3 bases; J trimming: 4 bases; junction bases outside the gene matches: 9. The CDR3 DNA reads TGCGCCAGCAGCTCCGGAGGACTAGCGGGGGGGCGGCCAGATACGCAGTATTTT. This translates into CASSSGGLAGGRPDTQYF. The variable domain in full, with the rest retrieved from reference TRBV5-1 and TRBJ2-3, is KAGVTQTPRYLIKTRGQQVTLSCSPISGHRSVSWYQQTPGQGLQFLFEYFSETQRNKGNFPGRFSGRQFSNSRSEMNVSTLELGDSALYLCASSSGGLAGGRPDTQYFGPGTRLTVL.

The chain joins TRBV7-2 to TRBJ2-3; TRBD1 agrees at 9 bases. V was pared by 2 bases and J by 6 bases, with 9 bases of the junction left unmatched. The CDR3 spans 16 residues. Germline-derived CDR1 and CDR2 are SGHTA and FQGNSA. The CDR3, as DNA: TGTGCCAGCAGCTTAAAATCTAGGACAGGGGATGATACGCAGTATTTT. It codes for CASSLKSRTGDDTQYF.

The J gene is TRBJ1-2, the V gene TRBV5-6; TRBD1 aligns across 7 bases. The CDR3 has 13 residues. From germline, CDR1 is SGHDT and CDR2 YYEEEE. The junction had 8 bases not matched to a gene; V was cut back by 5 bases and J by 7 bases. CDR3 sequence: CASREQGLRGYTF. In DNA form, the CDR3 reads TGTGCCAGCAGAGAACAGGGGCTGCGTGGCTACACCTTC. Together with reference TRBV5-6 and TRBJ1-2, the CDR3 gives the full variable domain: DAGVTQSPTHLIKTRGQQVTLRCSPKSGHDTVSWYQQALGQGPQFIFQYYEEEERQRGNFPDRFSGHQFPNYSSELNVNALLLGDSALYLCASREQGLRGYTFGSGTRLTVV.

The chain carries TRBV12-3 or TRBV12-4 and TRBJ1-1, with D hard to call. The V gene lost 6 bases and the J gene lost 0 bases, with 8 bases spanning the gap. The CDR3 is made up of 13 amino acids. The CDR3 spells CASSLSMNTEAFF. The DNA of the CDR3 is TGTGCCAGCAGCCTCAGTATGAACACTGAAGCTTTCTTT.

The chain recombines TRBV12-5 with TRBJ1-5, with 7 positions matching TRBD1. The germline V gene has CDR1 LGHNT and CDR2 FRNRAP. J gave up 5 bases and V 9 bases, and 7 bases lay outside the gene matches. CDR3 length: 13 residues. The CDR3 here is CASQDGTDQPQHF. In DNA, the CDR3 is TGTGCTAGCCAAGATGGGACAGATCAGCCCCAGCATTTT.

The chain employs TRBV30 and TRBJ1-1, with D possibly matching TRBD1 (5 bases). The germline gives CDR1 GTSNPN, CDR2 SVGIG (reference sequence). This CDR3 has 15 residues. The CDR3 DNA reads TGTGCTACGTGGAGGGCAGGGATTTATGTCACTGAAGCTTTCTTT. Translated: CATWRAGIYVTEAFF.

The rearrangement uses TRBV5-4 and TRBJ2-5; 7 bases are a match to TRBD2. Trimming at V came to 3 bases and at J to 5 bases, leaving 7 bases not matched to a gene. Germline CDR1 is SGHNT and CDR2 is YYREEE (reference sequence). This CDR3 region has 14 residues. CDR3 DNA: TGTGCCAGCAGCTCGGCGACTAGCCGGGAGACCCAGTACTTC. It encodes CASSSATSRETQYF.

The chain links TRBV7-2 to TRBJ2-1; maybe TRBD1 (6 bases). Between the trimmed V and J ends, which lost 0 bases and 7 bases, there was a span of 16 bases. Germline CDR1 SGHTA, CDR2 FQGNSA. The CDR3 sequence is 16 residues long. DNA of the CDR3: TGTGCCAGCAGCTTAGCGACCGGGGAAGGGGGAAATGAGCAGTTCTTC. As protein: CASSLATGEGGNEQFF. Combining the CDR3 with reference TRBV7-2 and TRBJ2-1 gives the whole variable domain GAGVSQSPSNKVTEKGKDVELRCDPISGHTALYWYRQSLGQGLEFLIYFQGNSAPDKSGLPSDRFSAERTGGSVSTLTIQRTQQEDSAVYLCASSLATGEGGNEQFFGPGTRLTVL.

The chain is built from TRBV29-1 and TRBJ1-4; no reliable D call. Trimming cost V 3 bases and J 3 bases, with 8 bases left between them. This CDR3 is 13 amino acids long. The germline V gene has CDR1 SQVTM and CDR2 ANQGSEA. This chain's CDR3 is CSVDGGPNEKLFF. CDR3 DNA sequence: TGCAGCGTTGACGGCGGTCCTAATGAAAAACTGTTTTTT. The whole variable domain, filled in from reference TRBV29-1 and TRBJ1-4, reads SAVISQKPSRDICQRGTSLTIQCQVDSQVTMMFWYRQQPGQSLTLIATANQGSEATYESGFVIDKFPISRPNLTFSTLTVSNMSPEDSSIYLCSVDGGPNEKLFFGSGTQLSVL.

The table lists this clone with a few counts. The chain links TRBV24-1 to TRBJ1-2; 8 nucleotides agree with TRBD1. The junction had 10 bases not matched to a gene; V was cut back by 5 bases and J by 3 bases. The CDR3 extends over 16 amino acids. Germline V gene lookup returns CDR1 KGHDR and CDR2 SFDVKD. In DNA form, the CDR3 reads TGTGCCACCAGTGGATCTGGGGCAGGGGGCGACTATGGCTACACCTTC. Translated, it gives CATSGSGAGGDYGYTF.

The chain's CDR3 is CATADRGLLGSYNEQFF. CDR3 in DNA: TGTGCCACTGCGGACAGGGGCCTTTTAGGGTCCTACAATGAGCAGTTCTTC. The chain recombines TRBV3-1 (or the pseudogene TRBV3-2) with TRBJ2-1, with 9 bases identical to TRBD1. The CDR3 runs to 17 residues. Germline-derived CDR1 and CDR2 are LGHDT and YNNKEL (reference sequence). J was trimmed by 1 base and V by 10 bases; bases with no gene match: 14.

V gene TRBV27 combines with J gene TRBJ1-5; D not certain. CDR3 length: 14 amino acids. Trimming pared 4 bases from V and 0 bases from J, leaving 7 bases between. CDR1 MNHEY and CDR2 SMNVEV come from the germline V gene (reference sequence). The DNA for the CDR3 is TGTGCCAGCAGTTCAGGTAATAGCAATCAGCCCCAGCATTTT. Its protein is CASSSGNSNQPQHF.

The CDR3 sequence is CASSLGTGVFEQYF. The CDR3 region has the DNA TGTGCCAGCAGCTTGGGGACCGGGGTTTTTGAGCAGTACTTC. The rearrangement joins TRBV5-6 to TRBJ2-7; maybe TRBD2 (5 bases). Germline V CDR1 and CDR2: SGHDT, YYEEEE. This CDR3 region has 14 residues. Trimming shortened V by 0 bases and J by 7 bases, and 14 bases separated the two germline ends.

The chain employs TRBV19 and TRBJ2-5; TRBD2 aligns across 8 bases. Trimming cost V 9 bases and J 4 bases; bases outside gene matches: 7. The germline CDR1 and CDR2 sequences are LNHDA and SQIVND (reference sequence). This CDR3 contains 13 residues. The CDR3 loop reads CASSGGGPETQYF. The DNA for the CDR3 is TGTGCCAGCTCCGGCGGGGGGCCAGAGACCCAGTACTTC.

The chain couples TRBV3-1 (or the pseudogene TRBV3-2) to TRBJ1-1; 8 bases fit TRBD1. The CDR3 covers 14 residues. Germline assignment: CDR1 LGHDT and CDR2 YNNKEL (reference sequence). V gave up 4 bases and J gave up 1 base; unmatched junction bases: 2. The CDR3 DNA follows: TGTGCCAGCAGCCGAGGGACAGGGAACACTGAAGCTTTCTTT. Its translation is CASSRGTGNTEAFF.

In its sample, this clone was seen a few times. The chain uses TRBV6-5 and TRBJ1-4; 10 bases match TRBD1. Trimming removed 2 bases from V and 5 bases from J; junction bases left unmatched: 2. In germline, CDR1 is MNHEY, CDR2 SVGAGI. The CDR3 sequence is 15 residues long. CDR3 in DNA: TGTGCCAGCAGTTACCAGGACAGGGGGAATGAAAAACTGTTTTTT. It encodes CASSYQDRGNEKLFF.